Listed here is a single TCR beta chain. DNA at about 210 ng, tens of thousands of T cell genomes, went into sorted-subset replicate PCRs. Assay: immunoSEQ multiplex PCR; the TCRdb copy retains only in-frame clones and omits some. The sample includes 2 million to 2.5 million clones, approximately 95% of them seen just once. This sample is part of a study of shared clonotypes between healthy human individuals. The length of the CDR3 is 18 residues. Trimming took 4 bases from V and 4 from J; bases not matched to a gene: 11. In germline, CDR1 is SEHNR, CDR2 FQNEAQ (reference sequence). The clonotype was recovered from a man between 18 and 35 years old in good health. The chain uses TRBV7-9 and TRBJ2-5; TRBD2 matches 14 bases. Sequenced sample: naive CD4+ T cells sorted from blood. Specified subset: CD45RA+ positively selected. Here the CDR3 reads CASSWRLAGGLVGETQYF. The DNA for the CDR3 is TGTGCCAGCAGCTGGCGACTAGCGGGAGGGCTTGTCGGAGAGACCCAGTACTTC.